A selection of T cell receptor beta chains follows, all from one sample in a study of T cells after yellow fever vaccination. Each CDR3 protein gets one entry after TCRdb re-called the 5' RACE reads with MiXCR. The sample carries fewer than 350,000 distinct CDR3 sequences, around 3.9% recorded once. The sample here was PBMCs, taken on the day of the yellow fever booster vaccination. Receptors were obtained from a man younger than 35 who received the YFV17D yellow fever vaccine. Both conserved end residues are part of each CDR3. The D gene is left open where the match is weak. Rows may omit the clone size; those that give it use once, few, many or a size class.

V: TRBV10-3; size: many; D: -; J: TRBJ2-3; CDR3: CAITPGSSTDTQYF; DNA: TGTGCCATCACCCCTGGTAGTAGCACAGATACGCAGTATTTT
V: TRBV6-1; size: many; D: -; J: TRBJ1-5; CDR3: CASSEGARAQPQHF; DNA: TGTGCCAGCAGTGAAGGGGCGAGGGCCCAGCCCCAGCATTTT
V: TRBV6-5; size: many; D: TRBD1; J: TRBJ2-7; CDR3: CASSYLGQGSYEQYF; DNA: TGTGCCAGCAGTTACTTGGGACAGGGTTCCTACGAGCAGTACTTC
V: TRBV7-3; size: few; D: TRBD1; J: TRBJ2-1; CDR3: CASSLGTGSHNEQFF; DNA: TGTGCCAGCAGCTTAGGGACAGGGTCTCACAATGAGCAGTTCTTC
V: TRBV7-2; size: few; D: -; J: TRBJ1-2; CDR3: CASSLEPRGYTF; DNA: TGTGCCAGCAGCTTAGAACCCCGAGGCTACACCTTC
V: TRBV5-4; size: many; D: -; J: TRBJ2-3; CDR3: CASSDVDGDTQYF; DNA: TGTGCCAGCAGCGATGTGGATGGAGATACGCAGTATTTT
V: TRBV7-9; size: many; D: -; J: TRBJ1-1; CDR3: CASSPMGLNTEAFF; DNA: TGTGCCAGCAGCCCAATGGGGCTGAACACTGAAGCTTTCTTT
V: TRBV7-2; size: many; D: -; J: TRBJ1-2; CDR3: CASSPSGSGGDYGYTF; DNA: TGTGCCAGCAGCCCCAGCGGTTCTGGGGGCGACTATGGCTACACCTTC
V: TRBV10-3; size: -; D: TRBD1; J: TRBJ2-7; CDR3: CAISERGQGLYEQYF; DNA: TGTGCCATCAGTGAGAGGGGACAGGGGCTGTACGAGCAGTACTTC
V: TRBV28; size: -; D: -; J: TRBJ1-2; CDR3: CASSSFRHTKMGGYTF; DNA: TGTGCCAGCAGTTCCTTCCGTCACACAAAAATGGGAGGCTACACCTTC
V: TRBV4-1; size: few; D: TRBD1; J: TRBJ1-6; CDR3: CASSQPPGTGSSLHF; DNA: TGCGCCAGCAGCCAACCTCCCGGGACAGGCAGCTCCCTCCACTTT
V: TRBV7-2; size: -; D: -; J: TRBJ2-1; CDR3: CASMRGGRYNEQFF; DNA: TGTGCCAGCATGAGGGGGGGGAGATACAATGAGCAGTTCTTC
V: TRBV7-6; size: few; D: -; J: TRBJ2-5; CDR3: CASSLGSLAETQYF; DNA: TGTGCCAGCAGCTTAGGGTCCCTCGCGGAGACCCAGTACTTC
V: TRBV19; size: few; D: -; J: TRBJ2-5; CDR3: CASSIYGGWQETQYF; DNA: TGTGCCAGTAGTATATACGGGGGCTGGCAAGAGACCCAGTACTTC
V: TRBV9; size: many; D: TRBD2; J: TRBJ2-3; CDR3: CASSPHPGGSDTQYF; DNA: TGTGCCAGCAGTCCGCACCCGGGGGGATCCGATACGCAGTATTTT
V: TRBV28; size: -; D: -; J: TRBJ1-2; CDR3: CASSLPRGQGYGYTF; DNA: TGTGCCAGCAGTTTACCTCGTGGGCAAGGCTATGGCTACACCTTC
V: TRBV4-3; size: few; D: TRBD2; J: TRBJ2-3; CDR3: CASSAGGRADTQYF; DNA: TGCGCCAGCAGTGCGGGGGGGCGGGCAGATACGCAGTATTTT
V: TRBV20-1; size: -; D: TRBD2; J: TRBJ2-5; CDR3: CSAFSYSGDQETQYF; DNA: TGCAGTGCTTTTTCGTATAGCGGGGACCAAGAGACCCAGTACTTC
V: TRBV30; size: many; D: TRBD2; J: TRBJ2-1; CDR3: CAWATSGNEQFF; DNA: TGTGCCTGGGCGACTAGCGGCAATGAGCAGTTCTTC
V: TRBV12-3/TRBV12-4; size: many; D: TRBD2; J: TRBJ2-5; CDR3: CASSSGTSGGFMQETQYF; DNA: TGTGCCAGCAGTTCCGGGACTAGCGGGGGGTTCATGCAAGAGACCCAGTACTTC
V: TRBV5-4; size: few; D: -; J: TRBJ2-7; CDR3: CASSLETPSYEQYF; DNA: TGTGCCAGCAGCTTAGAGACCCCCTCCTACGAGCAGTACTTC
V: TRBV20-1; size: many; D: TRBD1; J: TRBJ2-7; CDR3: CSARGDREYEQYF; DNA: TGCAGTGCTAGAGGCGACAGGGAATACGAGCAGTACTTC
V: TRBV7-2; size: many; D: -; J: TRBJ2-2; CDR3: CASSLQLITGELFF; DNA: TGTGCCAGCAGCTTACAACTGATAACCGGGGAGCTGTTTTTT
V: TRBV6-6; size: few; D: -; J: TRBJ2-7; CDR3: CASNSRSPQEQYF; DNA: TGTGCCAGCAATTCAAGGAGCCCCCAGGAGCAGTACTTC
V: TRBV19; size: -; D: -; J: TRBJ1-1; CDR3: CASSKLTGMNTEAFF; DNA: TGTGCCAGTAGTAAACTGACAGGAATGAACACTGAAGCTTTCTTT
V: TRBV7-2; size: -; D: -; J: TRBJ2-2; CDR3: CASSSRPGAGELFF; DNA: TGTGCCAGCAGCTCTAGGCCGGGGGCCGGGGAGCTGTTTTTT
V: TRBV6-2/TRBV6-3; size: many; D: TRBD1; J: TRBJ2-7; CDR3: CASSYPGQGEFEQYF; DNA: TGTGCCAGCAGTTACCCGGGACAGGGGGAATTCGAGCAGTACTTC
V: TRBV6-9; size: -; D: -; J: TRBJ1-5; CDR3: CASSFPGRHSNQPQHF; DNA: TGTGCCAGCAGTTTCCCGGGACGGCATAGCAATCAGCCCCAGCATTTT
V: TRBV5-5; size: -; D: -; J: TRBJ1-5; CDR3: CASSFQYSNQPQHF; DNA: TGTGCCAGCAGCTTCCAGTATAGCAATCAGCCCCAGCATTTT
V: TRBV5-6; size: -; D: TRBD2; J: TRBJ2-1; CDR3: CASSLVTSGGGNEQFF; DNA: TGTGCCAGCAGCTTGGTTACTAGCGGGGGGGGCAATGAGCAGTTCTTC
V: TRBV2; size: few; D: TRBD2; J: TRBJ2-2; CDR3: CASSYPGTKLGGELFF; DNA: TGTGCCTCCTCCTACCCCGGGACTAAGTTGGGCGGGGAGCTGTTTTTT
V: TRBV29-1; size: many; D: -; J: TRBJ2-3; CDR3: CSVPTKLNTDTQYF; DNA: TGCAGCGTCCCGACCAAACTAAACACAGATACGCAGTATTTT
V: TRBV6-5; size: many; D: -; J: TRBJ2-4; CDR3: CASRKTGFGIQYF; DNA: TGTGCCAGCAGAAAGACGGGGTTCGGGATTCAGTACTTC
V: TRBV12-3/TRBV12-4; size: few; D: TRBD1; J: TRBJ1-2; CDR3: CASSRQGDGYTF; DNA: TGTGCCAGCAGTCGACAGGGGGATGGCTACACCTTC
V: TRBV24-1; size: few; D: -; J: TRBJ1-2; CDR3: CATSRGENYGYTF; DNA: TGTGCCACCAGTAGGGGGGAAAACTATGGCTACACCTTC